The clone carrying this T cell receptor (beta chain) has just one count. Method: immunoSEQ multiplex PCR; TCRdb's copy keeps in-frame clones and lacks some. The sample holds more than 150,000 clones, 78% seen once. Germline V lookup: CDR1 SGDLS, CDR2 YYNGEE. The CDR3 is made up of 14 amino acids. The ends lost 4 bases at V and 8 bases at J; junction bases unmatched: 11. The sample comes from a study of blood T cell repertoires in COVID-19. Turning to the study itself: Samples taken during acute and convalescent COVID-19 were collected in the United States, Italy and Spain.

Specimen: peripheral blood. The clonotype was recovered from a woman aged 80 or older with acute or convalescent COVID-19. The chain is built from TRBV9 and TRBJ1-2; 7 nucleotides align to TRBD1. CDR3 loop: CASSPGAGGSGYTF. In nucleotides, the CDR3 is TGTGCCAGCAGCCCGGGGGCAGGGGGGAGCGGCTACACCTTC.